Each of the 27 T cell receptor beta chains below was sequenced from the same sample in a study of shared clonotypes between healthy human individuals. Clones were sequenced by immunoSEQ multiplex PCR, and TCRdb holds only the in-frame ones, with some missing. The sample lists hundreds of thousands of clones; about nine tenths were seen once. Sequenced input: memory CD8+ T cells sorted from blood. Subset in this sample: CD45RO+ cells pooled with CCR7-negative TemRA cells. These TCRs come from a man aged 18 to 35 in good health.

Comments on this clone: This same CDR3 is encoded by further DNA sequences in the sample. The chain combines TRBV5-1 with TRBJ2-7; 7 bases align to TRBD1. The CDR3 consists of 14 residues. CDR1 is SGHRS, CDR2 YFSETQ, per germline. V lost 2 bases and J lost 2; bases outside the gene matches: 4. This chain's CDR3 is CASSFGTAAYEQYF. The CDR3 coding sequence is TGCGCCAGCAGCTTTGGGACAGCCGCCTACGAGCAGTACTTC.

This chain uses TRBV4-1 with TRBJ1-5, with D possibly matching TRBD1 (6 bases). Germline CDR1 and CDR2: MGHRA and YSYEKL. CDR3 length: 14 residues. Trimming took off 1 base at V and 6 bases at J, with 10 bases between the two ends. The chain's CDR3 is CASSQGQGFQPQHF. CDR3 DNA sequence: TGCGCCAGCAGCCAAGGGCAGGGGTTTCAGCCCCAGCATTTT.

The V gene is TRBV28, the J gene TRBJ1-5; TRBD1 might be the D (6 bases). CDR1 and CDR2 (germline): MDHEN, SYDVKM. The germline V and J ends were trimmed by 7 bases and 5 bases, with 18 bases remaining between them. The CDR3 is 15 amino acids. CDR3 loop: CASNSPGVWDQPQHF. The CDR3 coding sequence is TGTGCCAGCAACTCTCCAGGGGTTTGGGATCAGCCCCAGCATTTT.

The chain recombines TRBV9 with TRBJ2-7, with D possibly called TRBD1 or TRBD2 (6 bases each). V was trimmed by 0 bases and J by 8 bases, leaving 15 bases between them. Per the germline V gene, CDR1 is SGDLS and CDR2 is YYNGEE. The CDR3 loop spans 14 amino acids. The CDR3 DNA reads TGTGCCAGCAGCGTAGAAACTAGGGGGGACAAGCAGTACTTC. Translated, it gives CASSVETRGDKQYF.

V gene TRBV5-1 combines with J gene TRBJ1-3; 9 bases line up with TRBD1. CDR1 and CDR2 (germline): SGHRS, YFSETQ. V lost 4 bases, J lost 0 bases, and 5 bases stayed unmatched. The CDR3 is made up of 16 amino acids. In DNA form, the CDR3 reads TGCGCCAGCAGCGTGACAGGGGGGCACTCTGGAAACACCATATATTTT. This codes for CASSVTGGHSGNTIYF. The entire variable domain, with the rest obtained from reference TRBV5-1 and TRBJ1-3, is as follows: KAGVTQTPRYLIKTRGQQVTLSCSPISGHRSVSWYQQTPGQGLQFLFEYFSETQRNKGNFPGRFSGRQFSNSRSEMNVSTLELGDSALYLCASSVTGGHSGNTIYFGEGSWLTVV.

The chain recombines TRBV5-5 with TRBJ2-7; 13 bases are shared with TRBD2. Germline assignment: CDR1 SGHKS and CDR2 YYEKEE (reference sequence). Trimming took 5 bases from V and 7 from J; bases not matched to a gene: 12. The CDR3 runs to 16 residues. For the CDR3, the DNA is TGTGCCAGCAGTCCGGTTTTACTAGCGGGAGGGCCTGAGCAGTACTTC. It yields the protein CASSPVLLAGGPEQYF.

The rearrangement joins TRBV2 to TRBJ1-2; a possible D gene is TRBD1 (6 bases). This CDR3 is built from 13 residues. Looked up from germline, CDR1 is SNHLY and CDR2 is FYNNEI. Trimming took off 6 bases at V and 4 bases at J, with 12 bases between the two ends. CDR3 DNA sequence: TGTGCCAGCAGAAGGCAGGGGAGCTATGGCTACACCTTC. This translates into CASRRQGSYGYTF. The full variable domain, rest sourced from reference TRBV2 and TRBJ1-2, is EPEVTQTPSHQVTQMGQEVILRCVPISNHLYFYWYRQILGQKVEFLVSFYNNEISEKSEIFDDQFSVERPDGSNFTLKIRSTKLEDSAMYFCASRRQGSYGYTFGSGTRLTVV.

This chain uses TRBV11-2 with TRBJ2-1; D is unclear. CDR1 and CDR2 from the germline V gene are SGHAT and FQNNGV. Trimming removed 5 bases at V and 5 bases at J, with 16 bases between. This CDR3 is built from 15 residues. CDR3 loop: CASSLDPAKNNEQFF. CDR3 bases: TGTGCCAGCAGCCTCGACCCAGCTAAGAACAATGAGCAGTTCTTC.

The DNA of the CDR3 is TGTGCCAGCAGTTTAGATACCGGTACTAGGGGTGACAATGAGCAGTTCTTC. It codes for CASSLDTGTRGDNEQFF. The rearrangement links TRBV27 to TRBJ2-1; perhaps D is TRBD1 or TRBD2 (5 bases each). The CDR3 runs 17 residues. The V end was cut by 2 bases, the J end by 5 bases, with 19 bases between. The germline V gene has CDR1 MNHEY and CDR2 SMNVEV (reference sequence).

V and J are TRBV13 and TRBJ2-1; D unclear. The CDR3 spans 12 residues. V was pared by 8 bases and J by 9 bases, with 14 bases between. Germline V gives CDR1 PRHDT, CDR2 FYEKMQ (reference sequence). The CDR3 region is CASGPLFAEQFF. The CDR3 DNA follows: TGTGCCAGCGGCCCGCTCTTCGCTGAGCAGTTCTTC. The full variable domain, with the rest looked up from reference TRBV13 and TRBJ2-1, is AAGVIQSPRHLIKEKRETATLKCYPIPRHDTVYWYQQGPGQDPQFLISFYEKMQSDKGSIPDRFSAQQFSDYHSELNMSSLELGDSALYFCASGPLFAEQFFGPGTRLTVL.

The chain combines TRBV29-1 with TRBJ2-7; a possible D gene is TRBD2 (5 bases). Trimming removed 3 bases at V and 0 bases at J, with 9 bases between. The CDR3 covers 13 residues. The V gene's germline CDR1 is SQVTM and CDR2 ANQGSEA. CDR3 nucleotides: TGCAGCGTTGAGGCTCGGGACTCCTACGAGCAGTACTTC. Translated: CSVEARDSYEQYF.

The rearrangement uses TRBV5-4 and TRBJ2-4, with 8 bases fitting TRBD2. CDR3 length: 16 amino acids. In germline, CDR1 is SGHNT, CDR2 YYREEE (reference sequence). After removal of 0 bases from V and 9 bases from J, the junction contained 11 bases not matched to a gene. The chain's CDR3 is CASSLDGGAEGAIQYF. Here the CDR3 DNA reads TGTGCCAGCAGCTTGGACGGGGGGGCCGAAGGTGCCATTCAGTACTTC.

The J gene is TRBJ2-3, the V gene TRBV10-2; tentative D call: TRBD2 (6 bases). The ends were cut back, 3 bases at V and 3 bases at J, with 10 bases in the middle. The CDR3 consists of 14 residues. Germline-derived CDR1 and CDR2 are WSHSY and SAAADI. CDR3 DNA: TGCGCCAGCAGTGACGGGAGAGGGACAGATACGCAGTATTTT. It encodes CASSDGRGTDTQYF.

This clone has only one observation. The gene calls are TRBV28 and TRBJ2-7, with D unclear. V was cut by 5 bases and J by 2 bases, with 19 bases left in between. Germline assignment: CDR1 MDHEN and CDR2 SYDVKM. The length of the CDR3 is 16 residues. CDR3 DNA: TGTGCCAGCAGTCCAAGTTGGGCAGGAACTCCCTACGAGCAGTACTTC. As protein: CASSPSWAGTPYEQYF. Using reference TRBV28 and TRBJ2-7 for the parts outside the CDR3, the full variable domain is DVKVTQSSRYLVKRTGEKVFLECVQDMDHENMFWYRQDPGLGLRLIYFSYDVKMKEKGDIPEGYSVSREKKERFSLILESASTNQTSMYLCASSPSWAGTPYEQYFGPGTRLTVT.

The chain combines TRBV4-1 with TRBJ2-3; D remains ambiguous. Germline CDR1 reads MGHRA; CDR2 reads YSYEKL. This CDR3 has 17 residues. The V end lost 0 bases, the J end lost 0 bases, and 13 bases lay between the germline ends. The CDR3 DNA is TGCGCCAGCAGCCAAGACTCTGCGGCAACTAGCACAGATACGCAGTATTTT. It translates to CASSQDSAATSTDTQYF.

The DNA of the CDR3 is TGTGCCAGCAGCGAAACGGATGGGACAGAGCAGTACTTC. Amino acids: CASSETDGTEQYF. V usage is TRBV5-6 and J usage is TRBJ2-7, with D possibly TRBD1 on 6 matching bases. Trimming cost V 4 bases and J 7 bases, with 15 bases left between them. Per germline, CDR1 SGHDT and CDR2 YYEEEE. The CDR3 length is 13 residues.

This chain connects TRBV6-1 to TRBJ1-4; TRBD1 matches at 7 bases. With V trimmed by 5 bases and J by 4 bases, 4 bases remained unmatched. The CDR3 spans 14 residues. Germline values: CDR1 MNHNS, CDR2 SASEGT. The CDR3 loop reads CASSHRDSNEKLFF. As DNA, the CDR3 is TGTGCCAGCAGTCACCGGGACAGTAATGAAAAACTGTTTTTT.

In its sample, this clone was seen once. The chain recombines TRBV19 with TRBJ1-5; the D gene is possibly TRBD1 (5 bases). V was shortened by 5 bases and J by 7 bases, with 15 bases between the two germline ends. Germline CDR1 is LNHDA and CDR2 is SQIVND (reference sequence). This CDR3 region has 14 residues. The CDR3 DNA reads as TGTGCCAGTAGTCCCGGGACCCCGGGGCAGCCCCAGCATTTT. This gives the protein CASSPGTPGQPQHF.

The chain carries TRBV4-1 and TRBJ1-6; weak D call: TRBD1 (6 bases). V was shortened by 0 bases and J by 0 bases, with 12 bases between the two germline ends. Per the germline V gene, CDR1 is MGHRA and CDR2 is YSYEKL. There are 18 residues in the CDR3. DNA of the CDR3: TGCGCCAGCAGCCAAGAACCGGGGGCGAACTCCTATAATTCACCCCTCCACTTT. This sequence encodes CASSQEPGANSYNSPLHF.

This sequence joins TRBV2 and TRBJ1-3; D gene ambiguous. CDR1 and CDR2 from the germline V gene are SNHLY and FYNNEI. The CDR3 length is 15 residues. V was clipped by 6 bases and J by 4 bases, with 16 bases between them. The CDR3 protein is CASSNDMTGGNTIYF. The CDR3 nucleotides read TGTGCCAGCAGCAACGACATGACGGGCGGAAACACCATATATTTT.

Points on this clone: Other nucleotide sequences from this sample produce the same CDR3. This chain connects TRBV6-5 to TRBJ2-5, with TRBD1 matching over 7 bases. The J segment lost 5 bases and the V segment lost 0 bases, leaving 6 bases of the junction unmatched. Germline loops: CDR1 MNHEY, CDR2 SVGAGI. The CDR3 totals 15 residues. This CDR3 is CASSYSTGLRETQYF. Written as DNA, the CDR3 is TGTGCCAGCAGTTACTCGACAGGGTTACGTGAGACCCAGTACTTC.

The chain links TRBV12-5 to TRBJ2-5, with D possibly TRBD2 on 5 matching bases. The V and J ends lost 6 bases and 5 bases respectively, with 16 bases between them. CDR1 LGHNT and CDR2 FRNRAP come from the germline V gene. The CDR3 is 14 residues long. The CDR3 DNA is TGTGCTAGTGGCGTACCGAGGGCCGGGGAGACCCAGTACTTC. Its translation is CASGVPRAGETQYF. Supplemented by reference TRBV12-5 and TRBJ2-5, the full variable domain reads DARVTQTPRHKVTEMGQEVTMRCQPILGHNTVFWYRQTMMQGLELLAYFRNRAPLDDSGMPKDRFSAEMPDATLATLKIQPSEPRDSAVYFCASGVPRAGETQYFGPGTRLLVL.

CDR3 nucleotides: TGTGCCAGCAGCTTGGAGGGAAGCGCGGGAGTAACAGATACGCAGTATTTT. Translated: CASSLEGSAGVTDTQYF. The rearrangement uses TRBV5-6 and TRBJ2-3, with 7 nucleotides matching TRBD2. The V and J ends lost 0 bases and 3 bases, in that order; junction bases with no gene match: 10. The CDR3 extends over 17 amino acids. Germline V lookup: CDR1 SGHDT, CDR2 YYEEEE.

This clone appeared many times. The chain couples TRBV30 to TRBJ1-4; TRBD1 is a possible D gene (6 bases). The CDR3 is made up of 14 amino acids. V gave up 3 bases and J gave up 8 bases, with 16 bases separating them. From germline, CDR1 is GTSNPN and CDR2 SVGIG (reference sequence). The chain's CDR3 is CAWRGPQGREKLFF. The CDR3 DNA follows: TGTGCCTGGAGGGGACCGCAGGGGCGAGAAAAACTGTTTTTT.

The gene calls are TRBV27 and TRBJ2-3; 10 positions match TRBD2. Germline CDR1 MNHEY, CDR2 SMNVEV (reference sequence). J was trimmed by 5 bases and V by 8 bases; bases with no gene match: 10. The CDR3 totals 15 residues. CDR3 in DNA: TGTGCCAGCGGGACGCTAGCGGGGGTCGAAGATACGCAGTATTTT. As protein: CASGTLAGVEDTQYF.

This clone was picked up one time. The chain is built from TRBV5-6 and TRBJ2-1; D possibly corresponds to TRBD2 (5 bases). The CDR3 covers 11 residues. CDR1 is SGHDT and CDR2 is YYEEEE in the germline V gene. V gave up 3 bases and J gave up 14 bases, with 12 bases separating them. Written as DNA, the CDR3 is TGTGCCAGCAGCTCACCGGGGTGGGAGTTCTTC. Translating gives CASSSPGWEFF.

The chain employs TRBV6-5 and TRBJ1-2; perhaps TRBD1 as D (6 bases). CDR1 and CDR2 (germline): MNHEY, SVGAGI. Trimming cost V 1 base and J 0 bases, with 12 bases left between them. The CDR3 totals 16 residues. CDR3 nucleotide sequence: TGTGCCAGCAGTTACTTCGGGACATCTGCTAACTATGGCTACACCTTC. Translating gives CASSYFGTSANYGYTF.